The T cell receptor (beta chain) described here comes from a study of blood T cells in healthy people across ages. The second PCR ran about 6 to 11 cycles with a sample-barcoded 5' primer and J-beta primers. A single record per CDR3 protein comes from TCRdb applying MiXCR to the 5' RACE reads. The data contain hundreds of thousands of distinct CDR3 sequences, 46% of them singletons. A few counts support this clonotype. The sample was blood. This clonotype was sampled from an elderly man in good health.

The CDR3 loop reads CASSQNLNTEAFF. The CDR3 coding sequence is TGTGCCAGCAGCCAAAACCTGAACACTGAAGCTTTCTTT. The chain recombines TRBV14 with TRBJ1-1; D not resolved. Trimming left V 2 bases short and J 0 bases short, with 4 bases between. The CDR3 loop spans 13 amino acids. The V gene's germline CDR1 is SGHDN and CDR2 FVKESK. Filled out from reference TRBV14 and TRBJ1-1, the complete variable domain reads EAGVTQFPSHSVIEKGQTVTLRCDPISGHDNLYWYRRVMGKEIKFLLHFVKESKQDESGMPNNRFLAERTGGTYSTLKVQPAELEDSGVYFCASSQNLNTEAFFGQGTRLTVV.